The present T cell receptor beta chain was sequenced within a study of blood T cell repertoires in COVID-19. CDR1 GTSNPN and CDR2 SVGIG come from the germline V gene (reference sequence). The CDR3 extends over 14 amino acids. V lost 4 bases and J 6 bases, leaving 16 bases between the germline ends. TCRdb's table, derived via immunoSEQ multiplex PCR, lists solely in-frame clones and lacks some. The repertoire holds tens of thousands of clones, with about 87% as singletons. This TCR derives from a human donor in a cohort sampled during active COVID-19. Sample: peripheral blood. The J gene is TRBJ2-1, the V gene TRBV30; D gene ambiguous. The DNA of the CDR3 is TGTGCCTGGACTCCAGGAACCCGGATCAATGAGCAGTTCTTC. This codes for CAWTPGTRINEQFF.